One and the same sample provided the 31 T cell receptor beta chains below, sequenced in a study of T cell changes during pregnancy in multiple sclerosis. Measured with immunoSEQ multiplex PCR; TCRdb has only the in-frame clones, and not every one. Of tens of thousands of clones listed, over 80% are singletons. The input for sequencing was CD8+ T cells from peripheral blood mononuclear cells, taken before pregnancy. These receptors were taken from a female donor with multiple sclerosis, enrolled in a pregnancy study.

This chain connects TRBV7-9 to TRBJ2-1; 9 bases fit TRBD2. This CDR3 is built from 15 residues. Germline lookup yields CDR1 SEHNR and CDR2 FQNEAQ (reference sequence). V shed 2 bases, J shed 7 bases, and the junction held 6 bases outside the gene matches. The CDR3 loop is CASSLFSGSLNEQFF. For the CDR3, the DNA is TGTGCCAGCAGCTTATTTAGCGGGAGCTTGAATGAGCAGTTCTTC.

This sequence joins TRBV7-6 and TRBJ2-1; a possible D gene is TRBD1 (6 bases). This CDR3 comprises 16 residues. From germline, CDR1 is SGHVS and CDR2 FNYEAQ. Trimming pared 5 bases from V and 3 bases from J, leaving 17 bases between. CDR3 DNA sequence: TGTGCCAGCAGCCCCTCCGGGACAACTATCTACAATGAGCAGTTCTTC. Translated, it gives CASSPSGTTIYNEQFF.

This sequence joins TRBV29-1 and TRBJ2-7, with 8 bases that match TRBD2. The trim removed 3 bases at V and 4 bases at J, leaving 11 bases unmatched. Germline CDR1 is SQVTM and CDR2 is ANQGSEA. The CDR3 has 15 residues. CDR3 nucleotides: TGCAGCGTTGAGGGGGGGTCTAGCGGGTCTTACGAGCAGTACTTC. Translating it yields CSVEGGSSGSYEQYF.

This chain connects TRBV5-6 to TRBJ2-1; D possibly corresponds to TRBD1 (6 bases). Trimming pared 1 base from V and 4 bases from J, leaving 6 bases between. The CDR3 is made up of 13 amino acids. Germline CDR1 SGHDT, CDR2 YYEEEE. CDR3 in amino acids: CASSLRGYNEQFF. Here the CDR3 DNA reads TGTGCCAGCAGCTTGAGGGGGTACAATGAGCAGTTCTTC.

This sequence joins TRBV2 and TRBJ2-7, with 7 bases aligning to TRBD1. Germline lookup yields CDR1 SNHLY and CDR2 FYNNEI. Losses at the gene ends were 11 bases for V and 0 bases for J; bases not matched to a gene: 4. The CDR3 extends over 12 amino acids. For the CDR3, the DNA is TGTGCCGGCACAGGGGACTCCTACGAGCAGTACTTC. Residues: CAGTGDSYEQYF.

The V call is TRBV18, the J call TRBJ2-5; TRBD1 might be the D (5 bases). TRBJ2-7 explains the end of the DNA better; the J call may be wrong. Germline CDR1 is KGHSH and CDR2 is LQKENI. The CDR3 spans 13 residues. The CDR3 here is CASSSTETYEQYF. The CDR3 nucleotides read TGTGCCAGCTCGTCGACAGAGACCTACGAGCAGTACTTC.

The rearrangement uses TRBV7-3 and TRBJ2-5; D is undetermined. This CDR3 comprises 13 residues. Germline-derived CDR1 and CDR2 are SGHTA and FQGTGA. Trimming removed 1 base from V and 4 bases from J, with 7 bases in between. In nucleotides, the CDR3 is TGTGCCAGCAGCTTAAATCTAAGAGAGACCCAGTACTTC. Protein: CASSLNLRETQYF. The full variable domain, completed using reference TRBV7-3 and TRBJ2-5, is GAGVSQTPSNKVTEKGKYVELRCDPISGHTALYWYRQSLGQGPEFLIYFQGTGAADDSGLPNDRFFAVRPEGSVSTLKIQRTERGDSAVYLCASSLNLRETQYFGPGTRLLVL.

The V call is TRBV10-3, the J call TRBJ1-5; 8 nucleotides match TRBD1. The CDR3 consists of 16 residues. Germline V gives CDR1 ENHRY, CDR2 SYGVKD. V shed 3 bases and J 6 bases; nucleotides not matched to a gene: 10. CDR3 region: CAISEGTGLIGQPQHF. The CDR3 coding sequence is TGTGCCATCAGTGAAGGGACAGGTTTGATAGGTCAGCCCCAGCATTTT.

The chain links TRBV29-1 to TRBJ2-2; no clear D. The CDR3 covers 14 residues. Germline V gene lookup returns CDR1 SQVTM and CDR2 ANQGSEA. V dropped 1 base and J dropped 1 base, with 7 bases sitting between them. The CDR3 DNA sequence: TGCAGCGTTGAAGCCCGACTGAACACCGGGGAGCTGTTTTTT. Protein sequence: CSVEARLNTGELFF.

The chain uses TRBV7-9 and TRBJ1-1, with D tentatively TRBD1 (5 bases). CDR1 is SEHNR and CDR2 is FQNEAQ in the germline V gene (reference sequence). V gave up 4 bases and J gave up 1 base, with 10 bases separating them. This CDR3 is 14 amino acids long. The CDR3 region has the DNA TGTGCCAGCAGCTCATCTCAGGGGAACACTGAAGCTTTCTTT. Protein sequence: CASSSSQGNTEAFF.

The DNA for the CDR3 is TGTGCCAGCAGTGAGCGGGCTAGCGGCGGACCGGAGCAGTTCTTC. Protein sequence: CASSERASGGPEQFF. The V gene is TRBV6-1, the J gene TRBJ2-1; 7 nucleotides agree with TRBD2. CDR1 MNHNS and CDR2 SASEGT come from the germline V gene. The length of the CDR3 is 15 residues. J was trimmed by 10 bases and V by 3 bases; bases with no gene match: 12.

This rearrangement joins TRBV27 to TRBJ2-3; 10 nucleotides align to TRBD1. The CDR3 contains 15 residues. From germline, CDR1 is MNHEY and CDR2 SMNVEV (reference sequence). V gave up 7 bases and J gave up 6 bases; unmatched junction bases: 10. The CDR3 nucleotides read TGTGCCAGCAATCTGGGACAGGGGAGCCGGGATACGCAGTATTTT. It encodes CASNLGQGSRDTQYF.

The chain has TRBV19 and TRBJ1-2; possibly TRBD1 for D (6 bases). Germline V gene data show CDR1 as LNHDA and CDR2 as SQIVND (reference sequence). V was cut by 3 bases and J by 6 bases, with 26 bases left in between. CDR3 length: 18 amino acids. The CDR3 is CASSIAPLIIGGTNGYTF. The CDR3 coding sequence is TGTGCCAGTAGTATTGCCCCTCTCATCATAGGGGGAACGAATGGCTACACCTTC.

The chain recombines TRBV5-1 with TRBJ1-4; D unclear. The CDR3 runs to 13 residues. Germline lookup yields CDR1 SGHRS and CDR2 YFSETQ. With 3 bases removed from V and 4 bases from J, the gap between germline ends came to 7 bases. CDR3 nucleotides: TGCGCCAGCAGCTCATACAGTAATGAAAAACTGTTTTTT. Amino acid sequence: CASSSYSNEKLFF.

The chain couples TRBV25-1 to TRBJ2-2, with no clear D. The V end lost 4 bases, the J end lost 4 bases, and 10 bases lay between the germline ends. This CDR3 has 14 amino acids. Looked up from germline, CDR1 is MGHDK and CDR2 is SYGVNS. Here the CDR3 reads CASSAQALTGELFF. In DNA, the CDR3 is TGTGCCAGCAGTGCCCAAGCTCTCACCGGGGAGCTGTTTTTT.

The CDR3 bases are TGTGCCTGGAGTGTTCTTTCTTTAAATGAGCAGTTCTTC. Protein product: CAWSVLSLNEQFF. The chain employs TRBV30 and TRBJ2-1; D unresolved. The CDR3 is made up of 13 amino acids. CDR1 is GTSNPN and CDR2 is SVGIG in the germline V gene (reference sequence). Trimming removed 0 bases at V and 7 bases at J, with 10 bases between.

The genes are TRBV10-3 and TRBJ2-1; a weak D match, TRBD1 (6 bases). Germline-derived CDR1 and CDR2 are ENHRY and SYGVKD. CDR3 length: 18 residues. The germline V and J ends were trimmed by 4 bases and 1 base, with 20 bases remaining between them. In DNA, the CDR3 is TGTGCCATCAGTGCCCCAGAACAGGGATCCCTTTCCTACAATGAGCAGTTCTTC. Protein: CAISAPEQGSLSYNEQFF.

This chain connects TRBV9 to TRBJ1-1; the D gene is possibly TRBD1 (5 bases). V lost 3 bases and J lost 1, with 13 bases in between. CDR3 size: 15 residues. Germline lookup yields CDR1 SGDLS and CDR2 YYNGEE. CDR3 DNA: TGTGCCAGCAGCGAGTCGGGACTCAGGAACACTGAAGCTTTCTTT. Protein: CASSESGLRNTEAFF.

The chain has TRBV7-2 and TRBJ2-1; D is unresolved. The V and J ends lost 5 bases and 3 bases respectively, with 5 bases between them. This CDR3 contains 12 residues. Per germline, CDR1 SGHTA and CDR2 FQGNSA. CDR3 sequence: CASSHGYNEQFF. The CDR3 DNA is TGTGCCAGCAGCCACGGCTACAATGAGCAGTTCTTC.

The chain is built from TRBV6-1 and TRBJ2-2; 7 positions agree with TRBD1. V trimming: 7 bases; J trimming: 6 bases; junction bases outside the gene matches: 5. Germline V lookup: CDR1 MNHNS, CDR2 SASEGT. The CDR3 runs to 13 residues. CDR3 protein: CASTQGEAGELFF. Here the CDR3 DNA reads TGTGCCAGCACTCAGGGGGAAGCCGGGGAGCTGTTTTTT.

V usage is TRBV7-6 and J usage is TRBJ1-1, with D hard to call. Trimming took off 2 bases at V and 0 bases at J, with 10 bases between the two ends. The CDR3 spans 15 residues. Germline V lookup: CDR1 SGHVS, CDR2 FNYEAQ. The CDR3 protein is CASSLQAQMNTEAFF. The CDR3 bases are TGTGCCAGCAGCTTACAGGCCCAAATGAACACTGAAGCTTTCTTT.

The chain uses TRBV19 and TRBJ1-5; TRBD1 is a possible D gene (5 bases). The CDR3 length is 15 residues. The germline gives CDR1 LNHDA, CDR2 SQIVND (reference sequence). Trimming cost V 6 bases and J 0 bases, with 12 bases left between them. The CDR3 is CASSTFRDSNQPQHF. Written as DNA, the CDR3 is TGTGCCAGTAGCACCTTCAGGGATAGCAATCAGCCCCAGCATTTT. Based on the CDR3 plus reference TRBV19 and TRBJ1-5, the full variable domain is DGGITQSPKYLFRKEGQNVTLSCEQNLNHDAMYWYRQDPGQGLRLIYYSQIVNDFQKGDIAEGYSVSREKKESFPLTVTSAQKNPTAFYLCASSTFRDSNQPQHFGDGTRLSIL.

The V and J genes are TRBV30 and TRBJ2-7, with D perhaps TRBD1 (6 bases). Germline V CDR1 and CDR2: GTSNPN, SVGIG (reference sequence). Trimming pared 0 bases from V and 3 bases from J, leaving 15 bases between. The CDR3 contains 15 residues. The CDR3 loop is CAWSVRSRGFYEQYF. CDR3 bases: TGTGCCTGGAGTGTAAGATCCAGGGGCTTCTACGAGCAGTACTTC.

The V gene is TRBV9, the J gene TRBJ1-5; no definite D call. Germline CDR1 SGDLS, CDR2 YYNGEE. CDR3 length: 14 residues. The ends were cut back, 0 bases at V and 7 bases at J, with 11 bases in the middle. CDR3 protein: CASSVDGVEQPQHF. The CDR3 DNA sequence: TGTGCCAGCAGCGTAGACGGGGTCGAACAGCCCCAGCATTTT.

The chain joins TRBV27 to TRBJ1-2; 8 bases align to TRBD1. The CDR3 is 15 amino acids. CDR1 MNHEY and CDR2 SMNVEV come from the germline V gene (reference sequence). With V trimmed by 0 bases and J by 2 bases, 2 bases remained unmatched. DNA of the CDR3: TGTGCCAGCAGTTTATCCAGGACAGGGAACTATGGCTACACCTTC. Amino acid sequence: CASSLSRTGNYGYTF.

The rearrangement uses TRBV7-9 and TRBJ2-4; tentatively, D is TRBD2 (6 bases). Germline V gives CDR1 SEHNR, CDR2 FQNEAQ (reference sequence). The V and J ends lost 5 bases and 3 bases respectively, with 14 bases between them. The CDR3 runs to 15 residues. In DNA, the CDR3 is TGTGCCAGCAGCACGGGACCGGGGGACAAAAACATTCAGTACTTC. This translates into CASSTGPGDKNIQYF.

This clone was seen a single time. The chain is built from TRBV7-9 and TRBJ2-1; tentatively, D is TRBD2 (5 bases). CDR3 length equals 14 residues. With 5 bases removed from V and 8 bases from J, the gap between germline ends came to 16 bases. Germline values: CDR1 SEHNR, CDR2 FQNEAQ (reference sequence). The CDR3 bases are TGTGCCAGCAGCACAGCTCCCTCGAGGGATGAGCAGTTCTTC. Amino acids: CASSTAPSRDEQFF.

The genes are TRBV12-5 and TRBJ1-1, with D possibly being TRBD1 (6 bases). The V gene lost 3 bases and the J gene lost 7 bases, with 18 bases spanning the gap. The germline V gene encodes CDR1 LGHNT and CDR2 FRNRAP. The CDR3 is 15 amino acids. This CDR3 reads CASGFGHRAESEAFF. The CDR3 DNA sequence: TGTGCTAGTGGTTTCGGCCACAGGGCGGAGAGTGAAGCTTTCTTT.

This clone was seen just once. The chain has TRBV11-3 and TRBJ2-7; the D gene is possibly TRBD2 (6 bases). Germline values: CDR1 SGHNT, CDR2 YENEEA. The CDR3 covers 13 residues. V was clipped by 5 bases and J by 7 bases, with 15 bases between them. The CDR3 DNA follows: TGTGCCAGCAGCGGGGGGAGGAAGGATGAGCAGTACTTC. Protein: CASSGGRKDEQYF.

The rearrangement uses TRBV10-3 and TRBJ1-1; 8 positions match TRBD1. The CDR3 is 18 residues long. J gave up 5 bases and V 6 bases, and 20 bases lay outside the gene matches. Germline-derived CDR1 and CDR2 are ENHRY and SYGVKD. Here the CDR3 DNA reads TGTGCCATCAGCAAATTCCGACAGGGGTATTCGGGGCGGACTGAAGCTTTCTTT. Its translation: CAISKFRQGYSGRTEAFF.

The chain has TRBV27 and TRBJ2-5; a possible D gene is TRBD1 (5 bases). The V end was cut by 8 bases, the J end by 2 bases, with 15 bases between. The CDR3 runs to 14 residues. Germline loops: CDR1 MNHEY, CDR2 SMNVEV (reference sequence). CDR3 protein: CASGRAGPQETQYF. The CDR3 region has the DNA TGTGCCAGCGGCCGGGCAGGGCCACAAGAGACCCAGTACTTC.